This paragraph covers one T cell receptor (beta chain) sequence. Its specificity is unknown. Generated by immunoSEQ multiplex PCR, the TCRdb table keeps only in-frame clones and is missing some. The sample lists just over 350,000 clones, around 92% occurring once. There are 15 residues in the CDR3. V was pared by 3 bases and J by 5 bases, with 6 bases of the junction left unmatched. CDR1 and CDR2 from the germline V gene are SGHRS and YFSETQ. The data derive from a study of Ad26.COV2.S vaccination and SARS-CoV-2 variants. Study-level findings and limits: Substantial response breadth was reportedly seen for spike-specific CD8+ and CD4+ T cells after vaccination. The placebo group had lower spike-specific TCR breadth than the vaccine recipients did. Non-spike TCR breadth showed similarity between vaccine and placebo recipients. Possibly, TCR breadth and depth analyses underestimated total T cell responses.

The starting material was peripheral blood, obtained after recovery from COVID-19. The rearrangement uses TRBV5-1 and TRBJ1-4, with 8 bases that match TRBD1. The clonotype was recovered from a human donor who had recovered from COVID-19. CDR3 in amino acids: CASSWQGAENEKLFF. CDR3 sequence (DNA): TGCGCCAGCAGCTGGCAGGGGGCCGAGAATGAAAAACTGTTTTTT.